The rows below give T cell receptor beta chains drawn from one sample of a study of immune cell composition in non-small cell lung cancer. Libraries were prepared by immunoSEQ multiplex PCR; TCRdb keeps only in-frame clonotypes and omits some of them. The sample includes several thousand clones, about 79% of them seen just once. Material: non-adjacent lung tissue. These receptors were collected from a human donor with non-small cell lung cancer. The CDR3 runs from the conserved cysteine through the conserved F or W. D genes are given only for firm matches. Clone size is shown for a subset of rows, as once, few, many or a class of expanded clone.

V,size,J,D,CDR3,DNA
TRBV5-6,.,TRBJ2-2,.,CASSPTRNTGELFF,TGTGCCAGCAGCCCGACTAGAAACACCGGGGAGCTGTTTTTT
TRBV7-2,.,TRBJ2-2,.,CASTQRLTREGELFF,TGTGCCAGCACCCAGCGGCTCACCCGCGAGGGGGAGCTGTTTTTT
TRBV6-1,few,TRBJ1-4,.,CASSEAGRSGKLFF,TGTGCCAGCAGTGAAGCGGGTCGAAGCGGGAAACTGTTTTTT
TRBV4-3,.,TRBJ2-5,.,CASSQDWGGTETQYF,TGCGCCAGCAGCCAAGATTGGGGGGGCACTGAGACCCAGTACTTC
TRBV15,.,TRBJ1-1,.,CATSWGGMNTEAFF,TGTGCCACCAGCTGGGGGGGGATGAACACTGAAGCTTTCTTT
TRBV30,.,TRBJ2-7,.,CAHRSRGEQYF,TGTGCCCATAGGAGTAGGGGCGAGCAGTACTTC
TRBV4-2,.,TRBJ1-1,TRBD1,CASSAFVGQGFEAFF,TGTGCCAGCAGCGCTTTTGTCGGACAGGGGTTCGAAGCTTTCTTT
TRBV6-1,.,TRBJ1-2,.,CASSEYRQGNYGYTF,TGTGCCAGCAGTGAATATCGGCAGGGGAACTATGGCTACACCTTC
TRBV18,.,TRBJ1-4,.,CATSRASNEKLFF,TGTGCCACCTCGAGGGCCTCGAATGAAAAACTGTTTTTT
TRBV4-3,.,TRBJ2-1,.,CASSQDGGRPLLDEQFF,TGCGCCAGCAGCCAAGATGGAGGGAGGCCCCTGCTCGATGAGCAGTTCTTC
TRBV4-3,few,TRBJ2-1,TRBD1,CASSRQPGTGGENEQFF,TGCGCCAGCAGCCGCCAACCCGGGACAGGGGGCGAAAATGAGCAGTTCTTC
TRBV21-1,.,TRBJ1-6,.,CASSIPSYNSPLHF,TGTGCCAGCAGCATCCCGTCCTATAATTCACCCCTCCACTTT
TRBV6-5,.,TRBJ2-7,TRBD1,CASKRGQGPYEQYF,TGTGCCAGCAAACGAGGACAGGGACCCTACGAGCAGTACTTC
TRBV4-3,.,TRBJ1-4,TRBD1,CASTGGQGAGKLFF,TGCGCCAGCACCGGCGGACAGGGGGCGGGTAAACTGTTTTTT
TRBV7-2,.,TRBJ1-2,TRBD1,CASSLGWTGNFYGYTF,TGTGCCAGCAGCTTAGGGTGGACAGGGAATTTCTATGGCTACACCTTC
TRBV7-9,.,TRBJ1-1,.,CASSLYQGDTEAFF,TGTGCCAGCAGCTTATATCAGGGCGACACTGAAGCTTTCTTT
TRBV12-2,.,TRBJ2-3,.,CASRCRTSGRALDTQYF,TGTGCAAGTCGCTGTCGGACTAGCGGGAGGGCCCTGGATACGCAGTATTTT
TRBV10-2,.,TRBJ1-1,TRBD1,CASSESGQGARGTEAFF,TGCGCCAGCAGTGAGTCGGGACAGGGGGCGCGGGGCACTGAAGCTTTCTTT
TRBV5-1,few,TRBJ2-1,.,CASSGRGGESAEQFF,TGCGCCAGCAGCGGGAGGGGGGGCGAGTCAGCTGAGCAGTTCTTC
TRBV7-8,.,TRBJ2-5,.,CASSQVGSGIRRGTQYF,TGTGCCAGCAGCCAGGTGGGCTCCGGGATCCGGAGGGGGACCCAGTACTTC
TRBV5-1,.,TRBJ2-5,TRBD2,CASTGTSGETQYF,TGCGCCAGTACCGGGACTAGCGGCGAGACCCAGTACTTC
TRBV28,.,TRBJ2-7,.,CASSLPLDTSYEQYF,TGTGCCAGCAGTTTACCCCTGGACACCTCCTACGAGCAGTACTTC
TRBV6-1,.,TRBJ1-4,TRBD1,CASSVGQGGEKLFF,TGTGCCAGCAGTGTAGGGCAGGGGGGAGAAAAACTGTTTTTT
TRBV15,.,TRBJ1-1,TRBD1,CATSREDRWEEAFF,TGTGCCACCAGCAGGGAGGACAGGTGGGAAGAAGCTTTCTTT
TRBV4-3,.,TRBJ1-2,.,CASSPYLTAPSSLGYTF,TGCGCCAGCAGCCCTTATTTGACAGCCCCCTCGTCTCTTGGCTACACCTTC
TRBV6-1,.,TRBJ2-3,.,CASPAPSAYTDTQYF,TGTGCCAGCCCAGCCCCTAGCGCCTACACAGATACGCAGTATTTT
TRBV18,.,TRBJ2-1,.,CASSPGSGGNEQFF,TGTGCCAGCTCACCAGGGTCAGGGGGGAATGAGCAGTTCTTC
TRBV19,.,TRBJ1-2,.,CASSTAANYGYTF,TGTGCCAGTAGTACTGCAGCTAACTATGGCTACACCTTC
TRBV28,.,TRBJ2-7,.,CASTPLPGSYEQYF,TGTGCCAGCACTCCACTCCCAGGGTCCTACGAGCAGTACTTC
TRBV7-2,.,TRBJ2-4,.,CASSLVRDIQYF,TGTGCCAGCAGCTTAGTACGCGACATTCAGTACTTC
TRBV7-2,.,TRBJ2-7,.,CASSSNLYEQYF,TGTGCCAGCAGCTCTAATCTTTACGAGCAGTACTTC
TRBV5-5,.,TRBJ1-1,TRBD1,CASSINRGMGTEAFF,TGTGCCAGCAGCATAAACAGGGGCATGGGGACTGAAGCTTTCTTT
TRBV9,few,TRBJ1-5,TRBD1,CASSLGGDSRNQPQHF,TGTGCCAGCAGCCTAGGGGGGGACAGTCGCAATCAGCCCCAGCATTTT
TRBV7-8,.,TRBJ2-7,TRBD2,CASSWGLAGVAYEQYF,TGTGCCAGCAGCTGGGGGCTAGCGGGAGTAGCCTACGAGCAGTACTTC
TRBV5-1,.,TRBJ2-7,TRBD1,CASSWIPGTGVYEQYF,TGCGCCAGCAGCTGGATCCCCGGGACAGGGGTCTACGAGCAGTACTTC
TRBV5-4,.,TRBJ2-2,.,CASSYIVSELFF,TGTGCCAGCAGCTATATCGTGTCGGAGCTGTTTTTT
TRBV5-6,.,TRBJ2-4,.,CASSYRDTAKNIQYF,TGTGCCAGCAGCTACCGGGACACCGCCAAAAACATTCAGTACTTC
TRBV4-3,.,TRBJ2-1,.,CASSQDIIAVSYNEQFF,TGCGCCAGCAGCCAAGATATTATAGCGGTCTCCTACAATGAGCAGTTCTTC
TRBV4-1,.,TRBJ1-2,.,CASSQDPQAGPYGYTF,TGCGCCAGCAGCCAAGATCCCCAGGCAGGGCCTTATGGCTACACCTTC
TRBV11-2,.,TRBJ2-4,TRBD1,CASTLPGQGDKNIQYF,TGTGCCAGCACCCTCCCAGGGCAGGGGGACAAAAACATTCAGTACTTC
TRBV9,.,TRBJ1-1,.,CASSVGVKNTEAFF,TGTGCCAGCAGCGTAGGTGTAAAGAACACTGAAGCTTTCTTT
TRBV7-3,.,TRBJ2-1,TRBD2,CASSIGGAVNEQFF,TGTGCCAGCAGCATCGGGGGGGCCGTCAATGAGCAGTTCTTC
TRBV19,.,TRBJ2-2,.,CATSTNTGELFF,TGTGCCACCAGTACGAACACCGGGGAGCTGTTTTTT
TRBV4-1,.,TRBJ1-5,.,CASSQAHTQNQPQHF,TGCGCCAGCAGCCAAGCCCATACACAGAATCAGCCCCAGCATTTT
TRBV6-1,.,TRBJ1-2,TRBD1,CASRFPGTDGYTF,TGTGCCAGCAGGTTTCCCGGGACAGATGGCTACACCTTC
TRBV6-5,few,TRBJ2-7,TRBD1,CASSHRGPYEQYF,TGTGCCAGCAGCCACAGGGGTCCCTACGAGCAGTACTTC
TRBV18,once,TRBJ1-3,TRBD1,CASSPQGQGAGNTIYF,TGTGCCAGCTCACCCCAAGGACAGGGTGCTGGAAACACCATATATTTT